This is a list of T cell receptor beta chains from one sample in a study of blood T cell repertoires in COVID-19. Profiled with immunoSEQ multiplex PCR; TCRdb holds only in-frame clones, not every one. Here the sample spans tens of thousands of clones, 81% being singletons. Sequences were obtained from peripheral blood. These receptors were collected from a woman older than 75 with active or convalescent COVID-19. CDR3s include the opening cysteine and the closing phenylalanine or tryptophan. D genes are given only for firm matches. A clone size is listed for some rows: how often the clone was seen (once, few, many), or a class if it is expanded.

j_call d_call clone_size v_call cdr3_aa cdr3_nt
TRBJ1-1 - - TRBV16 CASSQSPQGNTEAFF TGTGCCAGCAGCCAATCTCCGCAGGGGAACACTGAAGCTTTCTTT
TRBJ1-6 TRBD1 - TRBV3-1/TRBV3-2 CASSQPGQGNSPLHF TGTGCCAGCAGCCAGCCGGGACAGGGGAATTCACCCCTCCACTTT
TRBJ2-7 TRBD1 - TRBV10-1 CASSDPRQGPYEQYF TGCGCCAGCAGTGACCCACGACAGGGGCCCTACGAGCAGTACTTC
TRBJ2-1 - - TRBV24-1 CATSTLQASSYNEQFF TGTGCCACCAGTACCCTCCAGGCCAGCTCCTACAATGAGCAGTTCTTC
TRBJ1-1 - - TRBV6-2/TRBV6-3 CASSERQANTEAFF TGTGCCAGCAGCGAGCGACAGGCTAACACTGAAGCTTTCTTT
TRBJ1-6 - - TRBV5-6 CASSLPGDLNNSPLHF TGTGCCAGCAGCCTGCCGGGAGATTTAAATAATTCACCCCTCCACTTT
TRBJ2-2 - - TRBV25-1 CASSESTGWAGELFF TGTGCCAGCAGTGAATCCACAGGGTGGGCCGGGGAGCTGTTTTTT
TRBJ1-2 TRBD1 - TRBV19 CASSGWGGRGDYGYTF TGTGCCAGTAGTGGCTGGGGTGGCAGGGGGGACTATGGCTACACCTTC
TRBJ1-3 - - TRBV27 CASSEQGFGGNTIYF TGTGCCAGCAGTGAACAGGGATTTGGAGGAAACACCATATATTTT
TRBJ2-7 TRBD1 - TRBV3-1/TRBV3-2 CASSQGTGVNGQYF TGTGCCAGCAGCCAGGGGACAGGGGTTAACGGGCAGTACTTC
TRBJ1-1 - - TRBV9 CASSVGEPWMNTEAFF TGTGCCAGCAGCGTAGGGGAGCCTTGGATGAACACTGAAGCTTTCTTT
TRBJ2-7 - - TRBV5-5 CASSSESEINQGQYF TGTGCCAGCAGCTCGGAGTCCGAGATCAACCAGGGGCAGTACTTC
TRBJ1-1 - - TRBV19 CAGHRTSTEAFF TGTGCCGGACATCGGACATCCACTGAAGCTTTCTTT
TRBJ1-2 - once TRBV10-3 CAISEVREDGYTF TGTGCCATCAGTGAGGTCAGGGAGGATGGCTACACCTTC
TRBJ2-2 TRBD2 - TRBV18 CASSNPGTSRPELFF TGTGCCAGCTCAAATCCCGGGACTAGCCGTCCGGAGCTGTTTTTT
TRBJ2-7 - few TRBV7-8 CASSLAAFYEQYF TGTGCCAGCAGCTTAGCGGCCTTCTACGAGCAGTACTTC
TRBJ2-1 - - TRBV10-1 CASSESFGGPGQFF TGCGCCAGCAGTGAGTCTTTTGGAGGGCCGGGGCAGTTCTTC
TRBJ1-1 - - TRBV21-1 CASSKTTTGDNTEAFF TGTGCCAGCAGCAAGACCACTACAGGGGATAACACTGAAGCTTTCTTT
TRBJ1-5 - few TRBV7-9 CASSSTVTSNQPQHF TGTGCCAGCAGCTCGACAGTTACTAGCAATCAGCCCCAGCATTTT
TRBJ2-4 - - TRBV18 CASSPSQGGKNIQYF TGTGCCAGCTCACCCTCTCAGGGAGGCAAAAACATTCAGTACTTC
TRBJ1-2 - - TRBV29-1 CSVELSFDGGGGYTF TGCAGCGTTGAACTTTCCTTCGACGGGGGGGGAGGCTACACCTTC
TRBJ1-3 TRBD1 - TRBV9 CASSVEGAGNTIYF TGTGCCAGCAGCGTAGAGGGGGCGGGAAACACCATATATTTT
TRBJ1-5 TRBD1 - TRBV9 CASSATGGNQPQHF TGTGCCAGCAGCGCAACAGGGGGCAACCAGCCCCAGCATTTT
TRBJ1-2 - once TRBV7-2 CASSLDSGNYGYTF TGTGCCAGCAGCTTAGATTCCGGTAACTATGGCTACACCTTC
TRBJ2-7 TRBD1 - TRBV19 CASSAGTGGDEQYF TGTGCCAGTAGTGCGGGGACAGGGGGCGACGAGCAGTACTTC
TRBJ1-3 TRBD1 few TRBV5-1 CASSSDGTVSGNTIYF TGCGCCAGCAGCTCAGACGGGACAGTCTCTGGAAACACCATATATTTT
TRBJ2-7 - - TRBV5-1 CASSPSRDLSLDEQYF TGCGCCAGCAGCCCTTCCCGGGACTTGAGCTTGGACGAGCAGTACTTC
TRBJ1-2 TRBD1 - TRBV3-1/TRBV3-2 CASSARTHRTGGNGYTF TGTGCCAGCAGCGCACGAACACATAGGACAGGGGGCAATGGCTACACCTTC
TRBJ2-2 TRBD2 - TRBV6-5 CASSYPLAGGPGELFF TGTGCCAGCAGTTACCCTCTAGCGGGGGGGCCCGGGGAGCTGTTTTTT
TRBJ2-5 TRBD1 - TRBV28 CASSLPGQGIQTQYF TGTGCCAGCAGTTTACCGGGACAGGGGATACAGACCCAGTACTTC